These T cell receptor beta chains were read from a single sample in a study of OX40 agonist ivuxolimab in advanced cancers. Profiled with immunoSEQ multiplex PCR; TCRdb holds only in-frame clones, not every one. The profile shows about 73,000 clones, 85% to 90% of them singletons. The specimen was CD4+ or CD8+ T cells sorted from blood, collected in a trial of the OX40 agonist ivuxolimab. These receptors all stem from an adult with an advanced solid tumor such as melanoma, head and neck, liver or kidney cancer. Each CDR3 is given with its conserved first and last residue. A D gene is named only where the DNA matches it firmly. The size entry is marked missing in some rows and otherwise reads once, few, many or a size class.

TRBV27	.	.	TRBJ2-1	TGTGCCAGCAGTCCTGTGGCAGGGGCTACCAATGAGCAGTTCTTC	CASSPVAGATNEQFF
TRBV27	.	TRBD2	TRBJ2-1	TGTGCCAGCAGTCCCGGGACTAGCGATAGCGATGAGCAGTTCTTC	CASSPGTSDSDEQFF
TRBV27	once	TRBD1	TRBJ2-2	TGTGCCAGCAGTTCTAACAGGGGTGCCGGGGAGCTGTTTTTT	CASSSNRGAGELFF
TRBV5-5	.	TRBD1	TRBJ2-7	TGTGCCAGCAGCTTGGACCGGGACAGGGCCTACGAGCAGTACTTC	CASSLDRDRAYEQYF
TRBV9	.	TRBD2	TRBJ2-1	TGTGCCAGCAGCGTAGTCGGTAGCGGGAGGGCCTACAGGGATGAGCAGTTCTTC	CASSVVGSGRAYRDEQFF
TRBV9	.	.	TRBJ1-6	TGTGCCAGCACCGACGGGGGAACTTATAATTCACCCCTCCACTTT	CASTDGGTYNSPLHF
TRBV7-8	.	TRBD1	TRBJ2-1	TGTGCCAGCAGCTTAGTAGGGGGCGGTAACAATGAGCAGTTCTTC	CASSLVGGGNNEQFF
TRBV30	.	.	TRBJ2-2	TGTGCCTGGAGTTACGACGGGTACACCGGGGAGCTGTTTTTT	CAWSYDGYTGELFF
TRBV9	.	.	TRBJ2-7	TGTGCCAGCAGTCAAGGGGGGTCCCCCTACGAGCAGTACTTC	CASSQGGSPYEQYF
TRBV27	once	.	TRBJ2-3	TGTGCCAGCACCCATAGGGATTTCACAGATACGCAGTATTTT	CASTHRDFTDTQYF
TRBV4-1	.	.	TRBJ2-2	TGCGCCAGCAGCCCTCAAGGTTTAGGTTCGAACACCGGGGAGCTGTTTTTT	CASSPQGLGSNTGELFF
TRBV28	.	.	TRBJ2-7	TGTGCCAGCAGTTATCCGGGACAACCCAACTTCTACTACGAGCAGTACTTC	CASSYPGQPNFYYEQYF
TRBV14	.	.	TRBJ1-1	TGTGCCAGCAGCCCCATTACAACTGAAGCTTTCTTT	CASSPITTEAFF
TRBV5-6	.	.	TRBJ2-1	TGTGCCAGCAGCTCCGCCGGGGGTCCCGAGCAGTTCTTC	CASSSAGGPEQFF
TRBV7-8	.	.	TRBJ2-7	TGTGCCAGCAGCTTTTACGGGAGACGCGAGCAGTACTTC	CASSFYGRREQYF
TRBV9	.	.	TRBJ1-4	TGTGCCAGCAGCGTAGACCAAGGGGAAAAACTGTTTTTT	CASSVDQGEKLFF
TRBV7-9	.	.	TRBJ1-4	TGTGCCAGCAGGACAGGTGGCGAAAAACTGTTTTTT	CASRTGGEKLFF
TRBV7-8	.	.	TRBJ1-5	TGTGCCAGCAGCTTAGGGTCCAGGGTGAGGGTCAATCAGCCCCAGCATTTT	CASSLGSRVRVNQPQHF
TRBV5-4	.	TRBD1	TRBJ2-1	TGTGCCAGCAGCTTCAGACAGGGGAGCTGGTACAATGAGCAGTTCTTC	CASSFRQGSWYNEQFF
TRBV11-2	.	TRBD1	TRBJ1-4	TGTGCCAGCAGCGAGGGACAGGACAATGAAAAACTGTTTTTT	CASSEGQDNEKLFF
TRBV5-1	.	TRBD1	TRBJ2-2	TGCGCCAGCAGCGCTTGGACAGGGAACACCGGGGAGCTGTTTTTT	CASSAWTGNTGELFF
TRBV5-6	.	TRBD1	TRBJ2-7	TGTGCCAGCAGCTTGGGGGGGACAGCGCCCGGCTACGAGCAGTACTTC	CASSLGGTAPGYEQYF
TRBV9	.	.	TRBJ2-7	TGTGCCAGCAGCGCTGATACTTTCGGCTCCTACGAGCAGTACTTC	CASSADTFGSYEQYF
TRBV5-4	.	.	TRBJ2-1	TGTGCCAGCCGTAGCGGCTACAATGAGCAGTTCTTC	CASRSGYNEQFF
TRBV4-1	.	.	TRBJ1-2	TGCGCCAGCAGCCAAGCCCGGACAGCCCTCGCAATTGGCTACACCTTC	CASSQARTALAIGYTF
TRBV5-6	.	TRBD2	TRBJ2-1	TGTGCCAGCAGCTTGGGACTAGCTCGGAATGAGCAGTTCTTC	CASSLGLARNEQFF
TRBV27	.	TRBD1	TRBJ1-2	TGTGCCAGCGCGACAGGGGGCCGCGGCTACACCTTC	CASATGGRGYTF
TRBV7-9	once	.	TRBJ2-1	TGTGCCAGCAGCTCCAGGACAGCTCCGGGTGGGCAGTTCTTC	CASSSRTAPGGQFF
TRBV11-3	.	.	TRBJ1-3	TGTGCCAGCAGCTTAGTCGCCCGACACAACCCGAGGACTGGGGGAAACACCATATATTTT	CASSLVARHNPRTGGNTIYF
TRBV5-4	.	.	TRBJ2-7	TGTGCCAGCAGCTTAGCACAGGGTTCCTACGAGCAGTACTTC	CASSLAQGSYEQYF
TRBV7-8	.	.	TRBJ1-1	TGTGCCAGCAGCTTAGTAGCGGGGGTGAACACTGAAGCTTTCTTT	CASSLVAGVNTEAFF
TRBV7-9	.	.	TRBJ2-3	TGTGCACTTGGCGGACATCGCACAGATACGCAGTATTTT	CALGGHRTDTQYF
TRBV4-2	.	.	TRBJ1-2	TGTGCCAGCAGCCAAGGCGAGGGGGTACGAAACTATGGCTACACCTTC	CASSQGEGVRNYGYTF
TRBV5-1	once	.	TRBJ2-7	TGCGCCAGCAGCTTGTCGGGGAGGTCGTTCAACGAGCAGTACTTC	CASSLSGRSFNEQYF
TRBV2	.	.	TRBJ1-2	TGTGCCAGCAGTGAATATGGCTACACCTTC	CASSEYGYTF
TRBV27	few	.	TRBJ2-2	TGTGCCAGCAGTCCACCGGGACCCACCACGGGCACCGGGGAGCTGTTTTTT	CASSPPGPTTGTGELFF
TRBV27	.	TRBD1	TRBJ2-7	TGTGCCAGCAGATGGGGACAGGAACCCTACGAGCAGTACTTC	CASRWGQEPYEQYF
TRBV7-6	.	TRBD1	TRBJ1-4	TGTGCCAGCAGCCCCGTCTGGACAGGAAATGAAAAACTGTTTTTT	CASSPVWTGNEKLFF
TRBV27	.	TRBD2	TRBJ2-1	TGTGCCAGTACCTTAGCGGGGGCCTACAATGAGCAGTTCTTC	CASTLAGAYNEQFF
TRBV5-8	.	.	TRBJ2-1	TGTGCCAGCAGACCTACGAAAGCTACCTACTCCTACAATGAGCAGTTCTTC	CASRPTKATYSYNEQFF
TRBV19	.	.	TRBJ2-7	TGTGCCAGTAGTGATCAGGGCTACGAGCAGTACTTC	CASSDQGYEQYF
TRBV7-3	.	.	TRBJ2-1	TGTGCCAGCAGCCCCGCCCGGTTGGATGAGCAGTTCTTC	CASSPARLDEQFF
TRBV15	few	.	TRBJ1-1	TGTGCCACCAGGGAGGGAAGAAACACTGAAGCTTTCTTT	CATREGRNTEAFF
TRBV5-8	once	.	TRBJ2-1	TGTGCCAGCAACACACTATCGATCCACAATGAGCAGTTCTTC	CASNTLSIHNEQFF
TRBV27	.	.	TRBJ2-2	TGTGCCAGCAGTTATGCCTTAGGGACCGGGGAGCTGTTTTTT	CASSYALGTGELFF
TRBV2	.	.	TRBJ1-1	TGTGCCAGCAGGATTTCGGGGCGGAACACTGAAGCTTTCTTT	CASRISGRNTEAFF
TRBV6-1	.	.	TRBJ2-3	TGTGCCAGCAGTGAAGTCCGACAGGCGAGCACAGATACGCAGTATTTT	CASSEVRQASTDTQYF
TRBV27	.	.	TRBJ2-1	TGTGCCAGCAGTTTTCTCCCCCCATCGTCCCGGGAGCAGTTCTTC	CASSFLPPSSREQFF
TRBV27	.	TRBD1	TRBJ2-7	TGTGCCAGCGGAAAAACAGGGGCCTCCTACGAGCAGTACTTC	CASGKTGASYEQYF